What follows are 27 T cell receptor beta chains derived from one specimen sequenced in a study of early T cells in non-severe SARS-CoV-2 infection. TCRdb re-analysed the 5' RACE reads in MiXCR, keeping a single row per CDR3 protein. The sample consists of 65,000 to 75,000 distinct CDR3 sequences, approximately 10% of them appearing once. The sequenced sample consisted of whole blood. Receptor source: an adult who was a healthcare worker with PCR-confirmed SARS-CoV-2 infection or an uninfected control (not recorded which).

The table lists this clonotype with many counts. This sequence joins TRBV12-3 or TRBV12-4 and TRBJ2-3; 12 bases match TRBD2. The V gene end was trimmed by 7 bases and the J gene end by 3 bases; junction bases not matched to a gene: 8. This CDR3 spans 16 amino acids. The CDR3 DNA reads as TGTGCCAGCACCCAAACCGGGACTAGCGGGACAGATACGCAGTATTTT. Translation gives CASTQTGTSGTDTQYF.

This clonotype was seen many times. This chain uses TRBV14 with TRBJ2-5, with TRBD1 as a possible D gene (5 bases). The CDR3 covers 13 residues. Germline loops: CDR1 SGHDN, CDR2 FVKESK. Trimming took off 8 bases at V and 4 bases at J, with 14 bases between the two ends. This chain's CDR3 is CASGGHPPETQYF. CDR3 nucleotide sequence: TGTGCCAGCGGCGGACACCCTCCAGAGACCCAGTACTTC.

In its sample, this clonotype was seen many times. V is TRBV5-6 and J is TRBJ1-5; D is possibly TRBD1 (5 bases). The CDR3 has 14 residues. Trimming took 2 bases from V and 5 from J, leaving 11 bases between them. Germline CDR1 is SGHDT and CDR2 is YYEEEE. CDR3 bases: TGTGCCAGCAGCTTATTTATGGGGGATCAGCCCCAGCATTTT. It specifies CASSLFMGDQPQHF.

This clonotype was detected ten times or more. The chain links TRBV10-3 to TRBJ2-7, with 7 bases identical to TRBD1. This CDR3 comprises 15 residues. Trimming at V came to 4 bases and at J to 4 bases, leaving 10 bases not matched to a gene. Looked up from germline, CDR1 is ENHRY and CDR2 is SYGVKD. The CDR3 DNA sequence: TGTGCCATCAGTGGTGGGCAGGACAGGAGTTACGAGCAGTACTTC. Translated: CAISGGQDRSYEQYF.

In its sample, this clonotype was seen many times. J is TRBJ2-2 and V is TRBV6-1; 7 nucleotides line up with TRBD1. Germline-derived CDR1 and CDR2 are MNHNS and SASEGT. CDR3 length: 15 amino acids. V trimming: 5 bases; J trimming: 1 base; junction bases outside the gene matches: 4. The CDR3 reads CASSWTGWNTGELFF. For the CDR3, the DNA is TGTGCCAGCAGTTGGACAGGTTGGAACACCGGGGAGCTGTTTTTT.

The table lists this clonotype with a few counts. This chain uses TRBV27 with TRBJ1-1; 8 nucleotides line up with TRBD1. Germline CDR1 and CDR2: MNHEY and SMNVEV (reference sequence). This CDR3 has 16 amino acids. Trimming took 2 bases from V and 2 from J; bases not matched to a gene: 7. CDR3 sequence reads: CASSLQGALGNTEAFF. The CDR3 nucleotides are TGTGCCAGCAGTTTACAGGGGGCTTTGGGCAACACTGAAGCTTTCTTT.

This clonotype came up many times. This chain links TRBV11-1 with TRBJ2-7; 9 bases align to TRBD1. CDR1 and CDR2 from the germline V gene are SGHAT and FQDESV (reference sequence). J was trimmed by 3 bases and V by 4 bases; bases with no gene match: 7. The CDR3 extends over 15 amino acids. CDR3 amino acids: CASSYTGTGFYEQYF. The CDR3 nucleotides are TGTGCCAGCAGCTATACCGGGACAGGGTTCTACGAGCAGTACTTC.

This clonotype was counted many times. This chain connects TRBV7-9 to TRBJ2-7; 8 bases align to TRBD1. The CDR3 spans 15 residues. V was pared by 1 base and J by 1 base, with 3 bases of the junction left unmatched. CDR1 SEHNR and CDR2 FQNEAQ come from the germline V gene (reference sequence). Here the CDR3 DNA reads TGTGCCAGCAGCTTAGGGACAGGGAGGTCCTACGAGCAGTACTTC. Translated: CASSLGTGRSYEQYF.

This clonotype was detected a few times. V and J are TRBV7-6 and TRBJ1-6, with 7 bases lining up with TRBD1. CDR1 is SGHVS, CDR2 FNYEAQ, per germline. The ends lost 5 bases at V and 11 bases at J; junction bases unmatched: 12. CDR3 length: 15 residues. In DNA form, the CDR3 reads TGTGCCAGCAGCGACACAGGGGAGGGTAGGACACCCCTCCACTTT. It yields the protein CASSDTGEGRTPLHF. Drawing the rest from reference TRBV7-6 and TRBJ1-6, the complete variable domain is GAGVSQSPRYKVTKRGQDVALRCDPISGHVSLYWYRQALGQGPEFLTYFNYEAQQDKSGLPNDRFSAERPEGSISTLTIQRTEQRDSAMYRCASSDTGEGRTPLHFGNGTRLTVT.

This clonotype came up many times. V and J are TRBV3-1 and TRBJ1-5; D remains ambiguous. The CDR3 runs to 14 residues. V dropped 0 bases and J dropped 11 bases, with 14 bases sitting between them. Germline V CDR1 and CDR2: LGHDT, YNNKEL (reference sequence). This chain's CDR3 is CASSQDIKGEAQHF. The DNA of the CDR3 is TGTGCCAGCAGCCAAGATATAAAGGGCGAAGCCCAGCATTTT.

This clonotype occurred many times. The V and J genes are TRBV4-1 and TRBJ1-1; D perhaps matches TRBD1 (5 bases). Germline V CDR1 and CDR2: MGHRA, YSYEKL. V gave up 0 bases and J gave up 0 bases, with 17 bases separating them. The length of the CDR3 is 18 residues. This CDR3 is CASSQDGAGGWMNTEAFF. The CDR3 nucleotides read TGCGCCAGCAGCCAAGATGGGGCGGGCGGGTGGATGAACACTGAAGCTTTCTTT.

The J gene is TRBJ2-3, the V gene TRBV29-1, with D tentatively TRBD2 (6 bases). The germline gives CDR1 SQVTM, CDR2 ANQGSEA. With 4 bases removed from V and 4 bases from J, the gap between germline ends came to 9 bases. The CDR3 is made up of 12 amino acids. CDR3 nucleotides: TGCAGCGTTGTCGGGAGCGCAGATACGCAGTATTTT. This codes for CSVVGSADTQYF.

This clonotype was found many times. This rearrangement joins TRBV28 to TRBJ1-5; 8 bases agree with TRBD1. CDR3 length: 15 amino acids. V trimming: 6 bases; J trimming: 11 bases; junction bases outside the gene matches: 15. CDR1 MDHEN and CDR2 SYDVKM come from the germline V gene. DNA of the CDR3: TGTGCCAGCAGCCTAGGGACAGGCGGGCAGGGGTCCCAGCATTTT. It is translated as CASSLGTGGQGSQHF. Complete variable domain (other parts from reference TRBV28 and TRBJ1-5): DVKVTQSSRYLVKRTGEKVFLECVQDMDHENMFWYRQDPGLGLRLIYFSYDVKMKEKGDIPEGYSVSREKKERFSLILESASTNQTSMYLCASSLGTGGQGSQHFGDGTRLSIL.

This clonotype was observed at least ten times. One end of the junction varies from germline; a read error may be responsible. V and J are TRBV6-5 and TRBJ2-3, with D perhaps TRBD2 (6 bases). The length of the CDR3 is 12 residues. Germline lookup yields CDR1 MNHEY and CDR2 SVGAGI. The chain's CDR3 is CASSYGGGTAFF. The CDR3 nucleotides read TGTGCCAGCAGTTACGGTGGTGGGACTGCCTTTTTT.

A word on this clonotype: This clone may be a read error of a much larger clone one base away. V is TRBV5-8 and J is TRBJ1-1, with 8 bases aligning to TRBD1. This CDR3 region has 15 residues. From germline, CDR1 is SGHTS and CDR2 YDEGEE. CDR3 coding DNA: TGTGCCAGCAGCTTAAGGACAGGGACGAACACTGTAGCTTTCTTT. Encoded protein: CASSLRTGTNTVAFF.

This clonotype was seen ten or more times. The gene calls are TRBV6-1 and TRBJ1-6; 11 bases match TRBD1. CDR1 is MNHNS and CDR2 is SASEGT in the germline V gene. The CDR3 totals 16 residues. The ends lost 3 bases at V and 10 bases at J; junction bases unmatched: 8. CDR3 sequence (DNA): TGTGCCAGCAGTGAGGGACAGGGGGTCCGTCAATCACCCCTCCACTTT. This translates into CASSEGQGVRQSPLHF.

At least ten counts were recorded for this clonotype. The chain combines TRBV9 with TRBJ2-3, with 8 positions matching TRBD1. This CDR3 is built from 15 residues. Germline CDR1 is SGDLS and CDR2 is YYNGEE. V lost 4 bases and J lost 5; bases outside the gene matches: 9. CDR3 in DNA: TGTGCCAGCAGCACCAGGGGGCTAGGAGGAGATACGCAGTATTTT. As protein: CASSTRGLGGDTQYF.

This clonotype has at least ten counts. V usage is TRBV3-1 and J usage is TRBJ2-5, with 8 positions matching TRBD2. V shed 1 base and J 1 base; nucleotides not matched to a gene: 5. The length of the CDR3 is 16 residues. The germline V gene encodes CDR1 LGHDT and CDR2 YNNKEL (reference sequence). This CDR3 is CASSQGGLASQETQYF. CDR3 nucleotide sequence: TGTGCCAGCAGCCAAGGCGGACTAGCAAGCCAAGAGACCCAGTACTTC.

This sequence joins TRBV14 and TRBJ2-3; 10 nucleotides line up with TRBD1. Losses at the gene ends were 8 bases for V and 1 base for J; bases not matched to a gene: 9. The CDR3 is made up of 16 amino acids. Germline V gene data show CDR1 as SGHDN and CDR2 as FVKESK. The CDR3: CASRPSGTGGTDTQYF. CDR3 DNA sequence: TGTGCCAGCCGGCCCTCCGGGACAGGGGGCACAGATACGCAGTATTTT. The full variable domain, its missing parts supplied by reference TRBV14 and TRBJ2-3, is EAGVTQFPSHSVIEKGQTVTLRCDPISGHDNLYWYRRVMGKEIKFLLHFVKESKQDESGMPNNRFLAERTGGTYSTLKVQPAELEDSGVYFCASRPSGTGGTDTQYFGPGTRLTVL.

This clonotype was recorded many times. The V and J genes are TRBV20-1 and TRBJ2-3, with D perhaps assigned TRBD1 or TRBD2 (5 bases each). The V gene's germline CDR1 is DFQATT and CDR2 SNEGSKA (reference sequence). Trimming stripped 1 base from V and 2 bases from J, with 16 bases between. The CDR3 loop spans 16 amino acids. CDR3 sequence reads: CSARGWLSGPTDTQYF. DNA of the CDR3: TGCAGTGCTAGAGGCTGGCTGTCGGGGCCCACAGATACGCAGTATTTT.

This clonotype was observed at least ten times. V usage is TRBV7-9 and J usage is TRBJ2-2, with TRBD2 as a possible D gene (6 bases). Trimming pared 5 bases from V and 6 bases from J, leaving 19 bases between. From germline, CDR1 is SEHNR and CDR2 FQNEAQ (reference sequence). The length of the CDR3 is 16 residues. The CDR3 protein is CASSIGQNWRAGELFF. CDR3 sequence (DNA): TGTGCCAGCAGCATTGGACAAAATTGGAGGGCCGGGGAGCTGTTTTTT.

This clonotype was counted between two and nine times. The V gene is TRBV7-9, the J gene TRBJ2-7; possible D gene TRBD2, 6 bases. V was cut by 5 bases and J by 6 bases, with 23 bases left in between. CDR3 length equals 16 residues. Per germline, CDR1 SEHNR and CDR2 FQNEAQ (reference sequence). DNA of the CDR3: TGTGCCAGCAGCGCCGAGGAGCGGGCCCGGGGACGCGAGCAGTACTTC. It specifies CASSAEERARGREQYF.

Notes on this clonotype: A single base separates this from a much larger clone, so it may be a read error. The chain uses TRBV7-9 and TRBJ1-2, with TRBD1 matching 9 bases. Germline-derived CDR1 and CDR2 are SEHNR and FQNEAQ (reference sequence). The CDR3 consists of 12 residues. After removal of 8 bases from V and 4 bases from J, the junction contained 2 bases not matched to a gene. The CDR3 is CASGQGTYGYTF. CDR3 nucleotide sequence: TGTGCCAGCGGACAGGGGACCTATGGCTACACCTTC.

This clonotype was found many times. J is TRBJ2-4 and V is TRBV7-9; D remains unclear. V was shortened by 11 bases and J by 3 bases, with 14 bases between the two germline ends. The CDR3 runs to 13 residues. Germline V lookup: CDR1 SEHNR, CDR2 FQNEAQ (reference sequence). In nucleotides, the CDR3 is TGTGCCCTCAGAACCGACCTCAAAAACATTCAGTACTTC. It encodes CALRTDLKNIQYF. The full variable domain, its missing parts supplied by reference TRBV7-9 and TRBJ2-4, is DTGVSQNPRHKITKRGQNVTFRCDPISEHNRLYWYRQTLGQGPEFLTYFQNEAQLEKSRLLSDRFSAERPKGSFSTLEIQRTEQGDSAMYLCALRTDLKNIQYFGAGTRLSVL.

The genes are TRBV6-1 and TRBJ1-6, with TRBD1 identical over 8 bases. Germline trimming cut 10 bases from V and 7 bases from J; bases unmatched to any gene: 9. Germline V CDR1 and CDR2: MNHNS, SASEGT. This CDR3 has 14 residues. The CDR3 sequence is CATLTGAVNSPLHF. CDR3 sequence (DNA): TGTGCCACCCTGACAGGGGCCGTAAATTCACCCCTCCACTTT.

The J gene is TRBJ1-2, the V gene TRBV14; D possibly corresponds to TRBD1 (5 bases). Between the trimmed V and J ends, which lost 2 bases and 3 bases, there was a span of 10 bases. Germline CDR1 is SGHDN and CDR2 is FVKESK. The CDR3 is made up of 14 amino acids. The DNA for the CDR3 is TGTGCCAGCAGCCAACGAGGGACGGACTATGGCTACACCTTC. Its protein product is CASSQRGTDYGYTF. Full variable domain (remainder filled in from reference TRBV14 and TRBJ1-2): EAGVTQFPSHSVIEKGQTVTLRCDPISGHDNLYWYRRVMGKEIKFLLHFVKESKQDESGMPNNRFLAERTGGTYSTLKVQPAELEDSGVYFCASSQRGTDYGYTFGSGTRLTVV.

CDR3 region: CASSLKSAPYTTNYGYTF. The CDR3 bases are TGTGCCAGCAGTTTAAAATCTGCCCCTTACACCACTAACTATGGCTACACCTTC. The chain couples TRBV28 to TRBJ1-2, with no clear D. V dropped 2 bases and J dropped 0 bases, with 19 bases sitting between them. Germline loops: CDR1 MDHEN, CDR2 SYDVKM. The CDR3 spans 18 residues.